What follows are 20 T cell receptor beta chains derived from one specimen sequenced in a study of regulatory T cells in long-lasting Graves disease. Time point given: newly diagnosed GD, antithyroid drugs for less than 3 months. From PBMCs, RNA was extracted and then used to make the TCR library. With iRepertoire HTBI primers and Arm-PCR of CDR3 regions, TCR beta libraries were built. MiXCR, run by TCRdb on the multiplex PCR reads, gives a single entry per CDR3 protein. The sample lists approximately 400,000 distinct CDR3 sequences; about 15% were seen once. The data also belong to a second study, concerning T cells in Graves' hyperthyroidism and ophthalmopathy.

Specimen: peripheral blood mononuclear cells (PBMCs), collected at new diagnosis, from a patient treated with antithyroid drugs. The receptors stem from a woman under 40 with Graves disease.

This clonotype was seen ten or more times. The chain recombines TRBV7-9 with TRBJ2-7; D is unresolved. V lost 1 base and J 6 bases, leaving 7 bases between the germline ends. Germline-derived CDR1 and CDR2 are SEHNR and FQNEAQ (reference sequence). This CDR3 spans 12 amino acids. CDR3 DNA sequence: TGTGCCAGCAGCTTAGTACCGAGCGAGCAGTACTTC. Its protein product is CASSLVPSEQYF.

This clonotype was seen ten or more times. V usage is TRBV3-1 and J usage is TRBJ2-7; tentatively, D is TRBD1 or TRBD2 (5 bases each). Trimming stripped 4 bases from V and 3 bases from J, with 16 bases between. This CDR3 is built from 15 residues. Per germline, CDR1 LGHDT and CDR2 YNNKEL (reference sequence). This CDR3 reads CASSRPHDGGYEQYF. The CDR3, as DNA: TGTGCCAGCAGCCGCCCTCACGATGGGGGCTACGAGCAGTACTTC.

The sample holds many counts of this clonotype. The CDR3 nucleotides are TGTGCCACCAGTGATTTGCAGGATCCGGGAAATGAGCAGTTCTTC. Its translation is CATSDLQDPGNEQFF. The rearrangement joins TRBV24-1 to TRBJ2-1, with D maybe TRBD2 (5 bases). This CDR3 has 15 residues. V was clipped by 0 bases and J by 7 bases, with 12 bases between them. Per germline, CDR1 KGHDR and CDR2 SFDVKD.

This clonotype was observed at least ten times. The rearrangement links TRBV11-2 to TRBJ2-1; unclear D gene. V shed 2 bases and J shed 8 bases, with 10 bases lying between them. The germline V gene has CDR1 SGHAT and CDR2 FQNNGV. The CDR3 is made up of 13 amino acids. In nucleotides, the CDR3 is TGTGCCAGCAGCTTAACGGGTTATGATGAGCAGTTCTTC. Amino acids: CASSLTGYDEQFF.

This clonotype was recorded many times. V usage is TRBV28 and J usage is TRBJ1-2; D is possibly TRBD1 (6 bases). Trimming took 5 bases from V and 5 from J, leaving 15 bases between them. CDR1 is MDHEN and CDR2 is SYDVKM in the germline V gene. The CDR3 extends over 14 amino acids. CDR3 DNA sequence: TGTGCCAGCAGTCTCCCGGGACAATTTTATGGCTACACCTTC. Protein product: CASSLPGQFYGYTF.

This clonotype was seen only a few times. This chain connects TRBV27 to TRBJ1-4; the match to TRBD1 covers 8 bases. Germline lookup yields CDR1 MNHEY and CDR2 SMNVEV (reference sequence). This CDR3 spans 16 amino acids. Losses at the gene ends were 2 bases for V and 6 bases for J; bases not matched to a gene: 8. The CDR3 DNA is TGTGCCAGCAGTTTAATCAGGGGGCGTGGGGATGAAAAACTGTTTTTT. As protein: CASSLIRGRGDEKLFF.

The table lists this clonotype with a few counts. This rearrangement joins TRBV6-1 to TRBJ2-7; D uncertain. The CDR3 loop spans 12 amino acids. Germline V CDR1 and CDR2: MNHNS, SASEGT. Trimming shortened V by 2 bases and J by 2 bases, and 4 bases separated the two germline ends. The CDR3 loop is CASSEPTYEQYF. The CDR3 coding sequence is TGTGCCAGCAGTGAACCGACCTACGAGCAGTACTTC.

This clonotype was recorded at least ten times. The chain carries TRBV14 and TRBJ1-2; no firm D call. Trimming stripped 1 base from V and 2 bases from J, with 11 bases between. Germline CDR1 and CDR2: SGHDN and FVKESK. This CDR3 is 15 amino acids long. The CDR3 is CASSQVPWVNYGYTF. CDR3 nucleotide sequence: TGTGCCAGCAGCCAAGTGCCCTGGGTGAACTATGGCTACACCTTC.

This clonotype has a handful of counts. DNA for the CDR3: TGCGCCAGCAGCTCGAGCCCAGGCGAAAACATTCAGTACTTC. It specifies CASSSSPGENIQYF. The chain employs TRBV4-1 and TRBJ2-4; no definite D call. Germline assignment: CDR1 MGHRA and CDR2 YSYEKL. CDR3 length: 14 residues. Trimming removed 5 bases from V and 5 bases from J, with 13 bases in between.

The genes are TRBV24-1 and TRBJ2-5; 8 nucleotides align to TRBD2. CDR3 length equals 13 residues. The trim removed 7 bases at V and 0 bases at J, leaving 0 bases unmatched. In germline, CDR1 is KGHDR, CDR2 SFDVKD. The CDR3, as DNA: TGTGCCACCAGCGGGAGGGACCAAGAGACCCAGTACTTC. Translation gives CATSGRDQETQYF.

This clonotype was seen many times. This chain uses TRBV20-1 with TRBJ1-2, with D unclear. This CDR3 region has 12 residues. The germline V gene encodes CDR1 DFQATT and CDR2 SNEGSKA (reference sequence). V gave up 3 bases and J gave up 4 bases, with 9 bases separating them. The CDR3 here is CSARYLFYGYTF. The CDR3 coding sequence is TGCAGTGCTAGGTACCTTTTCTATGGCTACACCTTC.

In its sample, this clonotype was seen a few times. This chain connects TRBV24-1 to TRBJ2-2, with D hard to call. Trimming removed 4 bases from V and 8 bases from J, with 7 bases in between. Germline lookup yields CDR1 KGHDR and CDR2 SFDVKD. The CDR3 has 12 residues. The CDR3 DNA sequence: TGTGCCACCAGTGAAAGATCGGGGGAGCTGTTTTTT. It is translated as CATSERSGELFF.

This clonotype was seen repeatedly, ten times or more. The rearrangement uses TRBV7-8 and TRBJ2-1, with TRBD2 matching over 7 bases. Germline lookup yields CDR1 SGHVS and CDR2 FQNEAQ. The CDR3 has 16 amino acids. The V gene end was trimmed by 5 bases and the J gene end by 2 bases; junction bases not matched to a gene: 9. The CDR3, as DNA: TGTGCCAGCAGCCCCACCAGGACTAGTACCTACAATGAGCAGTTCTTC. Translation: CASSPTRTSTYNEQFF.

This clonotype has a count of ten or more. The CDR3 DNA follows: TGCGCCACCCGGGACTCAAGCACAGATACGCAGTATTTT. Its translation: CATRDSSTDTQYF. V is TRBV5-1 and J is TRBJ2-3, with D possibly matching TRBD2 (6 bases). CDR1 SGHRS and CDR2 YFSETQ come from the germline V gene. This CDR3 spans 13 amino acids. The V end lost 9 bases, the J end lost 0 bases, and 11 bases lay between the germline ends.

Of note for this clonotype: Lacking the conserved final phenylalanine or tryptophan, this CDR3 likely reflects a read error. CDR3 protein: CATSGRRTGVNTEAFS. In nucleotides, the CDR3 is TGTGCCACCAGCGGACGTAGGACAGGGGTGAACACTGAAGCTTTCTCT. J is TRBJ1-1 and V is TRBV15, with TRBD1 matching 9 bases. Losses at the gene ends were 5 bases for V and 0 bases for J; bases not matched to a gene: 7. In germline, CDR1 is LNHNV, CDR2 YYDKDF (reference sequence). The CDR3 runs to 16 residues.

This clonotype occurred many times. V usage is TRBV20-1 and J usage is TRBJ2-5; 8 nucleotides match TRBD2. The CDR3 length is 13 residues. The germline V gene has CDR1 DFQATT and CDR2 SNEGSKA (reference sequence). Trimming cost V 4 bases and J 5 bases; bases outside gene matches: 6. The chain's CDR3 is CSATAGGGETQYF. In DNA form, the CDR3 reads TGCAGTGCTACGGCGGGAGGCGGGGAGACCCAGTACTTC.

The J gene is TRBJ2-1, the V gene TRBV11-3, with D maybe TRBD2 (6 bases). V shed 2 bases and J shed 6 bases, with 20 bases lying between them. The CDR3 loop spans 17 amino acids. Germline assignment: CDR1 SGHNT and CDR2 YENEEA. The CDR3 DNA sequence: TGTGCCAGCAGCTTAACATCGGTGACTAGTTCTATCAATGAGCAGTTCTTC. Its translation is CASSLTSVTSSINEQFF.

The V gene is TRBV30, the J gene TRBJ1-1; TRBD1 agrees at 8 bases. The CDR3 runs to 13 residues. The J segment lost 5 bases and the V segment lost 2 bases, leaving 4 bases of the junction unmatched. Looked up from germline, CDR1 is GTSNPN and CDR2 is SVGIG (reference sequence). CDR3 nucleotide sequence: TGTGCCTGGAGTACAACAGGGGGAACTGAAGCTTTCTTT. Residues: CAWSTTGGTEAFF.

This clonotype has only a few counts. The chain recombines TRBV7-8 with TRBJ1-2; D gene unclear. Trimming took 3 bases from V and 7 from J, leaving 12 bases between them. CDR1 is SGHVS and CDR2 is FQNEAQ in the germline V gene. CDR3 length equals 13 residues. CDR3 sequence reads: CASSFSSGGGYTF. The CDR3 bases are TGTGCCAGCAGCTTTTCCTCGGGCGGTGGCTACACCTTC. The whole variable domain, filled in from reference TRBV7-8 and TRBJ1-2, reads GAGVSQSPRYKVAKRGQDVALRCDPISGHVSLFWYQQALGQGPEFLTYFQNEAQLDKSGLPSDRFFAERPEGSVSTLKIQRTQQEDSAVYLCASSFSSGGGYTFGSGTRLTVV.

This clonotype was seen a handful of times. This chain connects TRBV9 to TRBJ2-1; no reliable D call. The CDR3 has 15 residues. Deletions cut 2 bases from V and 0 bases from J, with 9 bases between. Per germline, CDR1 SGDLS and CDR2 YYNGEE. The CDR3 reads CASSVSTSSYNEQFF. The DNA for the CDR3 is TGTGCCAGCAGCGTTAGCACGAGCTCCTACAATGAGCAGTTCTTC.